This TCR beta chain was recovered during a study of blood T cell repertoires in COVID-19. Study background: T cells, B-cell-depleted T cells, or PBMCs provided the cDNA or gDNA that served as material.

Sequencing used immunoSEQ multiplex PCR; TCRdb keeps in-frame clones, though not all of them. The sample records over 200,000 clones, under 90% being singletons. CDR1 is SGHVS, CDR2 FQNEAQ, per germline. This CDR3 is built from 16 residues. V lost 3 bases to trimming and J lost 2 bases; unmatched junction nucleotides: 4. Ages ranged from roughly 18 to 100 years, with residence in 24 US areas. This clone was detected only once. The chain recombines TRBV7-8 with TRBJ2-3; 11 positions agree with TRBD2. The TCR was taken from a man aged 18 to 30 who had recovered from COVID-19. Sequenced sample: PBMCs or T cells enriched from blood (not recorded which). CDR3 residues: CASSFSGRGNTDTQYF. The CDR3 bases are TGTGCCAGCAGCTTTAGCGGGAGGGGAAACACAGATACGCAGTATTTT.